This T cell receptor beta chain was found in a study of blood T cell repertoires in COVID-19. TCRdb keeps only in-frame clones here, not all; method: immunoSEQ multiplex PCR. This sample yields 70,000 to 75,000 clones, of which 75% to 85% are seen a single time; 20% to 25% belongs to the top ten. V was trimmed by 1 base and J by 6 bases, leaving 8 bases between them. The CDR3 runs to 13 residues. Germline CDR1 LGHNT, CDR2 FRNRAP. This chain uses TRBV12-5 with TRBJ2-3, with a weak D call TRBD1 (6 bases). The sequenced material came from peripheral blood. The TCR comes from a woman aged 70 to 79 with acute or convalescent COVID-19. CDR3 nucleotide sequence: TGTGCTAGTGGTTTGGGAAGGGGGGATACGCAGTATTTT. Residues: CASGLGRGDTQYF.